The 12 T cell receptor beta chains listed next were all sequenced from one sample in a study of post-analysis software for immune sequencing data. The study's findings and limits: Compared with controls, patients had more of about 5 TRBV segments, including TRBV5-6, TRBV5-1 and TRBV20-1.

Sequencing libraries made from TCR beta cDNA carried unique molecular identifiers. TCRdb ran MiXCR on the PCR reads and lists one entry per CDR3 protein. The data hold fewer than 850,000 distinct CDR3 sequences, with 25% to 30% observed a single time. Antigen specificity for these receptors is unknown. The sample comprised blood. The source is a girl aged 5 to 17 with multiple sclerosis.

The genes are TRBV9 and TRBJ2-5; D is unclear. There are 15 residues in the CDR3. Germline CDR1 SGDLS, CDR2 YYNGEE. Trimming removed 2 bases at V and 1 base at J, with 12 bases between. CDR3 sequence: CASSVGFGLQETQYF. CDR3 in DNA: TGTGCCAGCAGCGTCGGCTTTGGGCTCCAAGAGACCCAGTACTTC. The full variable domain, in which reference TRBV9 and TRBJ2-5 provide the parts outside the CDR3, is DSGVTQTPKHLITATGQRVTLRCSPRSGDLSVYWYQQSLDQGLQFLIQYYNGEERAKGNILERFSAQQFPDLHSELNLSSLELGDSALYFCASSVGFGLQETQYFGPGTRLLVL.

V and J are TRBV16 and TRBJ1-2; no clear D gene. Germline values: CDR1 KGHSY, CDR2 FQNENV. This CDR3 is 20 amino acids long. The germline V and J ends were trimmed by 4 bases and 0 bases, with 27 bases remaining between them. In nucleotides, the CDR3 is TGTGCCAGCAGCCCGCAACTGGGCTTTTCCTCCACAAGAGCTAACTATGGCTACACCTTC. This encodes CASSPQLGFSSTRANYGYTF.

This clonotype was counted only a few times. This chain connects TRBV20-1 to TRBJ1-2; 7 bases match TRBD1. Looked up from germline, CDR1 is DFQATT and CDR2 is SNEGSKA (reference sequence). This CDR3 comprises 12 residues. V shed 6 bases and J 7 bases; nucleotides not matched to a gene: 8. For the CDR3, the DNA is TGCAGTGCCCAGATGGGGGACAGTGGCTACACCTTC. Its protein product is CSAQMGDSGYTF.

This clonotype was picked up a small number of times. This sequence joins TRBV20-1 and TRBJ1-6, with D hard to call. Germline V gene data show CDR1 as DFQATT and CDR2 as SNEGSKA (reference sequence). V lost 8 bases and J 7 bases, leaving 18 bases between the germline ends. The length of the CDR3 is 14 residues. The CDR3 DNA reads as TGCAGTACAAGAGAGGCTCAACTAAATTCACCCCTCCACTTT. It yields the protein CSTREAQLNSPLHF.

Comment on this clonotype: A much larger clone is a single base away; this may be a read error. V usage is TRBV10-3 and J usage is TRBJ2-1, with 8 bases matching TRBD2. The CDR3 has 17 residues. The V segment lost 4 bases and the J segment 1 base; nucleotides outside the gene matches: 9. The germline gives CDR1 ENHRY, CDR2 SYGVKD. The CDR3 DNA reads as TGTGCCATCAGTGCCGGACCAGCGGGAGAATCCTACAATGAGCAGTTCTTC. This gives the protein CAISAGPAGESYNEQFF.

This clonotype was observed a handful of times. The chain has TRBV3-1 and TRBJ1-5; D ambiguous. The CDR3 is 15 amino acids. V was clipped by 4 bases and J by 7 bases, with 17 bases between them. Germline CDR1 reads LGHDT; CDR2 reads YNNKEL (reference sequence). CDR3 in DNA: TGTGCCAGCAGCCCGGGCCCCCTGGAGAACCAGCCCCAGCATTTT. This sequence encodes CASSPGPLENQPQHF.

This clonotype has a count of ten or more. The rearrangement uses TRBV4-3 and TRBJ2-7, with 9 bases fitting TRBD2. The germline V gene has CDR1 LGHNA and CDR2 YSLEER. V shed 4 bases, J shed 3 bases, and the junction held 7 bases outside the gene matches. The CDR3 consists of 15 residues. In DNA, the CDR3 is TGCGCCAGCAGCCGAGCGGGAGGTATCGGCTACGAGCAGTACTTC. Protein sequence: CASSRAGGIGYEQYF.

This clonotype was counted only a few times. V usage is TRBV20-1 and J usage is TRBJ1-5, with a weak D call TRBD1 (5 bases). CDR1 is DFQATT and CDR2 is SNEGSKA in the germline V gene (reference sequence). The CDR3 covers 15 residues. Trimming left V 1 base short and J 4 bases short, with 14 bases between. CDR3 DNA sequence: TGCAGTGCTAGAGCCGCATGGGGGGATAATCAGCCCCAGCATTTT. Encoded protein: CSARAAWGDNQPQHF.

CDR3 nucleotide sequence: TGTGCCAGCAGATCCGTAGCGGGCGTCCTCTACAATGAGCAGTTCTTC. This codes for CASRSVAGVLYNEQFF. The chain is built from TRBV6-5 and TRBJ2-1; 7 nucleotides match TRBD2. This CDR3 is built from 16 residues. Germline trimming cut 6 bases from V and 3 bases from J; bases unmatched to any gene: 11. Per the germline V gene, CDR1 is MNHEY and CDR2 is SVGAGI.

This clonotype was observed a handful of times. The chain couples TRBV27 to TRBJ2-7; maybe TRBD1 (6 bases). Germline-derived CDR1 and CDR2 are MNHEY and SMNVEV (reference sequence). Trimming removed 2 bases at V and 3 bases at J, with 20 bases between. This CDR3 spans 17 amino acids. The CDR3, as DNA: TGTGCCAGCAGTTTACGTTATGGACAGCTAGAAGGCTACGAGCAGTACTTC. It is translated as CASSLRYGQLEGYEQYF.

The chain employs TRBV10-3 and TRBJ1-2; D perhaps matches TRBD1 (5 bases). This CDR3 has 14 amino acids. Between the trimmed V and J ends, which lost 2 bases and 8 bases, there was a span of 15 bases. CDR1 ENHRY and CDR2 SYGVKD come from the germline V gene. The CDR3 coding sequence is TGTGCCATCAGTGAGGGTGTGGGGACCAGGGGCTACACCTTC. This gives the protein CAISEGVGTRGYTF.

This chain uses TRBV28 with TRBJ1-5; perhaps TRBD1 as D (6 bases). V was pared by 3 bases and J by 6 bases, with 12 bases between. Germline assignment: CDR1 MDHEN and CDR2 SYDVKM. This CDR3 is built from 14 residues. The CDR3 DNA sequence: TGTGCCAGCAGTTTTTTGGGGGGCGGTCAGCCCCAGCATTTT. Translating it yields CASSFLGGGQPQHF. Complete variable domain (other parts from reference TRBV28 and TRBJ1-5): DVKVTQSSRYLVKRTGEKVFLECVQDMDHENMFWYRQDPGLGLRLIYFSYDVKMKEKGDIPEGYSVSREKKERFSLILESASTNQTSMYLCASSFLGGGQPQHFGDGTRLSIL.